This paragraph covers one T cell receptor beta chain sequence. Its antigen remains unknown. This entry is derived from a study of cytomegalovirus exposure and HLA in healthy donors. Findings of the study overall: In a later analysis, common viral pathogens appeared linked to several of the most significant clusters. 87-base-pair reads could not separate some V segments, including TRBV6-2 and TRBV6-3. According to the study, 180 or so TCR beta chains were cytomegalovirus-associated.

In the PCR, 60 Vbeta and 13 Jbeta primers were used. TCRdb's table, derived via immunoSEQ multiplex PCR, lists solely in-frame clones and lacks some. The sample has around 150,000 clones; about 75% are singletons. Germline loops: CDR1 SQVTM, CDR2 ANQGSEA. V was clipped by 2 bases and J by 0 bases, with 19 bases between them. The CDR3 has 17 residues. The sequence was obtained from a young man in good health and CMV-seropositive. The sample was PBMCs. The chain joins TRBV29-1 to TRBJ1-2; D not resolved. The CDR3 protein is CSVETIWEEGTNYGYTF. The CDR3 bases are TGCAGCGTTGAAACGATCTGGGAAGAGGGCACTAACTATGGCTACACCTTC.